A selection of T cell receptor beta chains follows, all from one sample in a study of patients and donors after allogeneic stem cell transplantation. Using its own MiXCR run on the RT-PCR reads, TCRdb lists one record per CDR3 protein. The table has about 160,000 distinct CDR3 sequences, 24% seen once. Sequencing was performed on blood, either unsorted or a sorted T cell fraction (not recorded which). Receptors originate from a human donor who was either an allogeneic HSCT recipient or a stem cell or donor lymphocyte infusion donor (not recorded which). It is not recorded whose cells these are; they may come from a transplant donor. Each CDR3 is given with its conserved first and last residue. D genes are given only for firm matches. Clone size is given for some rows only: seen once, a few or many times, or a class if the clone is expanded.

>TRBD1|TRBJ2-3|-|TRBV2
TGTGCCAGAAACAGGGGATTTAGCACAGATACGCAGTATTTT
CARNRGFSTDTQYF
>-|TRBJ1-2|many|TRBV7-9
TGTGCCAGCAGCTTAGAACTATGGAGTGGCTACACCTTC
CASSLELWSGYTF
>TRBD1|TRBJ1-6|-|TRBV5-4
TGTGCCAGCAGCGTAAACAGGGGGATGTCACCCCTCCACTTT
CASSVNRGMSPLHF
>-|TRBJ2-2|-|TRBV12-3/TRBV12-4
TGTGCCAGCAGCCCCAGGGCCTCGACCGGGGAGCTGTTTTTT
CASSPRASTGELFF
>TRBD1|TRBJ2-7|few|TRBV7-9
TGTGCCAGCAGCTTAACGACAGGGGAATCCTACGAGCAGTACTTC
CASSLTTGESYEQYF
>-|TRBJ1-5|-|TRBV27
TGTGCCAGCACGAGAGGTCCCAATCAGCCCCAGCATTTT
CASTRGPNQPQHF
>TRBD1|TRBJ2-2|-|TRBV9
TGTGCCAGCAGCGTAGTGGGGACAGGGGTTGAGCTGTTTTTT
CASSVVGTGVELFF
>TRBD2|TRBJ2-2|once|TRBV27
TGTGCCAGCAGTGTACTAGCGGGAGTCACCGGGGAGCTGTTTTTT
CASSVLAGVTGELFF
>-|TRBJ1-1|few|TRBV29-1
TGCAGCGTTGAAACACGGCTTCTAGCTTTCTTT
CSVETRLLAFF
>-|TRBJ1-1|few|TRBV4-1
TGCGCCAGCAGAGGAACCCAGGGGAGGGTCGCTGAAGCTTTCTTT
CASRGTQGRVAEAFF
>-|TRBJ1-6|few|TRBV7-8
TGTGCCAGCAGCTTGAGACCGGGACACCTTAATTCACCCCTCCACTTT
CASSLRPGHLNSPLHF
>-|TRBJ2-3|-|TRBV5-1
TGCGCCAGCAGCTTGTACCTTGGGCTACCAAGCGCAGATACGCAGTATTTT
CASSLYLGLPSADTQYF
>-|TRBJ1-2|few|TRBV7-8
TGTGCCAGCAGCTTTGGTGACTATGGCTACACCTTC
CASSFGDYGYTF
>TRBD2|TRBJ2-5|few|TRBV6-5
TGTGCCAGCAGGGTAGCGGGAGGGATCCAAGAGACCCAGTACTTC
CASRVAGGIQETQYF
>TRBD1|TRBJ1-4|-|TRBV6-6
TGTGCCAGCAGCGATACAGGGGGTCCACTAGAAAAACTGTTTTTT
CASSDTGGPLEKLFF
>TRBD1|TRBJ1-1|-|TRBV4-3
TGCGCCAGCAGCCAAGGGACAGGGAGCACTGAAGCTTTCTTT
CASSQGTGSTEAFF
>TRBD1|TRBJ2-1|few|TRBV29-1
TGCAGCGTTGAAGTTAGGGGGCTCCCCTCCTACAATGAGCAGTTCTTC
CSVEVRGLPSYNEQFF
>-|TRBJ1-2|few|TRBV29-1
TGCAGCGTTACCCCGGGAAGAAAGGAGGATAAGGGCTACACCTTC
CSVTPGRKEDKGYTF
>TRBD2|TRBJ2-1|-|TRBV4-2
TGTGCCAGCAGCCATGGGACTAGCGGGGGGATCTCCTACAATGAGCAGTTCTTC
CASSHGTSGGISYNEQFF
>TRBD1|TRBJ2-7|-|TRBV5-1
TGCGCCAGCAGCTTGTCTCAGGGGGCCAACGAGCAGTACTTC
CASSLSQGANEQYF
>TRBD2|TRBJ2-5|-|TRBV12-3/TRBV12-4
TGTGCCAGCAGTTCAGCCAAACTCGGCGGGAGTAAGGAGACCCAGTACTTC
CASSSAKLGGSKETQYF
>TRBD1|TRBJ2-1|few|TRBV28
TGTGCCAGCAGTTCCGCAGGGGGAACCCCGTTCTTC
CASSSAGGTPFF
>-|TRBJ2-7|once|TRBV7-6
TGTGCCAGCAGCTTAGGTTTGGATTCTTCCTACGAGCAGTACTTC
CASSLGLDSSYEQYF
>-|TRBJ2-2|-|TRBV4-3
TGCGCCAGCAGCCCCAAGCCGGGGGGCGACACCGGGGAGCTGTTTTTT
CASSPKPGGDTGELFF
>TRBD2|TRBJ2-3|-|TRBV20-1
TGCAGTGGGCGGGAGTCAGATACGCAGTATTTT
CSGRESDTQYF
>TRBD1|TRBJ1-2|-|TRBV25-1
TGTGCCAGCAGTGAACGACAGGGAACCGGCTACACCTTC
CASSERQGTGYTF
>-|TRBJ1-5|many|TRBV27
TGTGCCAGCAGTCTAACCCTTCCATCGATCAATCAGCCCCAGCATTTT
CASSLTLPSINQPQHF
>-|TRBJ2-3|few|TRBV5-1
TGCGCCAGCAGCGCCCCGGTGAGCACAGATACGCAGTATTTT
CASSAPVSTDTQYF
>TRBD1|TRBJ2-7|-|TRBV18
TGTGCCAGCTCACCCGTGCCGGGACAGGGACAAAGCGAGCAGTACTTC
CASSPVPGQGQSEQYF
>-|TRBJ1-4|once|TRBV7-6
TGTGCCAGCAGCTCCCCCCCAGAGTTCGCAACTAATGAAAAACTGTTTTTT
CASSSPPEFATNEKLFF
>-|TRBJ2-2|-|TRBV4-2
TGTGCCAGCAGCCACACAGGGTGGGAGGGCACCGGGGAGCTGTTTTTT
CASSHTGWEGTGELFF
>TRBD1|TRBJ1-1|-|TRBV5-1
TGCGCCAGCAGCTGGGGGGACAGGTCAAACACTGAAGCTTTCTTT
CASSWGDRSNTEAFF
>TRBD1|TRBJ2-7|-|TRBV29-1
TGCAGCGGATCACCGGGACAGGCTTCCCACGAGCAGTACTTC
CSGSPGQASHEQYF
>TRBD1|TRBJ2-2|-|TRBV5-1
TGCGCCAGCAGCACAGGCGTGACAGGGGCCGCGAACACCGGGGAGCTGTTTTTT
CASSTGVTGAANTGELFF
>-|TRBJ1-5|few|TRBV19
TGTGCCAGTAGTATAGATTTCGACAAGTATCAGCCCCAGCATTTT
CASSIDFDKYQPQHF
>-|TRBJ1-3|few|TRBV27
TGTGCCAGCAGTCCCCTTGGACTCCTCCTAGACACCATATATTTT
CASSPLGLLLDTIYF
>TRBD1|TRBJ1-3|-|TRBV5-1
TGCGCCAGCAGCTTGGCGCCGACAGGGGTTTTTGACACCATATATTTT
CASSLAPTGVFDTIYF
>TRBD1|TRBJ2-5|-|TRBV12-3/TRBV12-4
TGTGCCAGCAGTTTGGACAGGCTCCAAGAGACCCAGTACTTC
CASSLDRLQETQYF
>TRBD2|TRBJ2-1|few|TRBV2
TGTGCCAGCAGTGATACGGGGGGAACCAATGAGCAGTTCTTC
CASSDTGGTNEQFF
>-|TRBJ1-4|few|TRBV28
TGTGCCAGCTGGGGCAGGGGTATTGAAAAACTGTTTTTT
CASWGRGIEKLFF
>TRBD1|TRBJ1-1|few|TRBV18
TGTGCCAGCTCGCCCGACAGGGTGAACACTGAAGCTTTCTTT
CASSPDRVNTEAFF
>TRBD2|TRBJ2-5|-|TRBV29-1
TGCAGCGTCCCTAGCGGGGTAATCCAAGAGACCCAGTACTTC
CSVPSGVIQETQYF
>-|TRBJ2-1|once|TRBV29-1
TGCAGCGTTGATCAGGGCAATGAGCAGTTCTTC
CSVDQGNEQFF
>-|TRBJ2-3|-|TRBV7-7
TGTGCTAGCAGCTTAAGGAGGTCAGATACGCAGTATTTT
CASSLRRSDTQYF
>TRBD1|TRBJ1-5|few|TRBV7-2
TGTGCCAGCAGCCCCGGGACAGGGGTTCGCAATCAGCCCCAGCATTTT
CASSPGTGVRNQPQHF
>TRBD1|TRBJ1-4|many|TRBV10-3
TGTGCCATCAGTGAGGGGACAGGGGGCTCAGTTGCAACTAATGAAAAACTGTTTTTT
CAISEGTGGSVATNEKLFF
>-|TRBJ2-7|many|TRBV5-1
TGCGCCAGTTCCCAGGGTTACGAGCAGTACTTC
CASSQGYEQYF
>-|TRBJ2-1|-|TRBV3-1
TGTGCCAGCAGCCAAGATCCCAGGGGGGCCTACAATGAGCAGTTCTTC
CASSQDPRGAYNEQFF
>-|TRBJ2-3|few|TRBV20-1
TGCAGTGCTTGGACCGGGCTTAAGGCAGATACGCAGTATTTT
CSAWTGLKADTQYF
>-|TRBJ1-3|-|TRBV20-1
TGCAGTGCTCCGGGACGGCCATCCTCTGGAAACACCATATATTTT
CSAPGRPSSGNTIYF
>-|TRBJ1-5|few|TRBV29-1
TGCAGCGTTTCTGACGCCGGCCCTAATCAGCCCCAGCATTTT
CSVSDAGPNQPQHF
>TRBD1|TRBJ2-1|-|TRBV6-5
TGTGCCAGCAGTCCGGACAGGGTGACCCGCTCCTACAATGAGCAGTTCTTC
CASSPDRVTRSYNEQFF
>TRBD1|TRBJ2-7|-|TRBV9
TGTGCCAGCAGCGAACAGGGGGCCTCCCTCGAGCAGTACTTC
CASSEQGASLEQYF
>-|TRBJ2-1|few|TRBV7-8
TGTGCCAGCAGTTTAGGGGTCCGGGCATCCTACAATGAGCAGTTCTTC
CASSLGVRASYNEQFF
>-|TRBJ1-5|-|TRBV12-3/TRBV12-4
TGTGCCAGCCGCCAGTCTAAGGGGCCTCAGCCCCAGCATTTT
CASRQSKGPQPQHF
>-|TRBJ2-7|-|TRBV6-2/TRBV6-3
TGTGCCAGCGGCCGGGACGGTTCCTACGAGCAGTACTTC
CASGRDGSYEQYF
>-|TRBJ2-7|-|TRBV5-1
TGCGCCAGCAGCTTTACAACCTACGAGCAGTACTTC
CASSFTTYEQYF
>-|TRBJ1-5|many|TRBV15
TGTGCCACCAGCAGAGATTACCGCGGCAATCAGCCCCAGCATTTT
CATSRDYRGNQPQHF
>-|TRBJ2-7|few|TRBV4-3
TGCGCCAGCAGCCAAGCTCCTCCCTACGAGCAGTACTTC
CASSQAPPYEQYF